This TCR beta chain emerged from a study of identical twins. Study-level points and caveats: Findings depended on cross-sectional statistics rather than tracking the same donors. Zero-insertion analyses could be partly confounded by invariant MAIT and iNKT cells.

The CDR3 totals 16 residues. J lost 3 bases, V lost 3 bases, and 9 bases had no gene match. Germline CDR1 and CDR2: MNHEY and SMNVEV (reference sequence). This clonotype was found a few times. Its specificity is not known. TCRdb re-called the 5' RACE reads through MiXCR, storing one row per CDR3 protein. The sample consists of about 250,000 distinct CDR3 sequences, around 8.8% of them appearing once. These data are also associated with another study on yellow fever vaccine responses in identical twins.

The chain links TRBV27 to TRBJ2-3, with 7 bases aligning to TRBD2. This clonotype was sampled from a woman aged 18 to 35 in good health. The specimen was CD8+ T cells sorted from blood. DNA for the CDR3: TGTGCCAGCAGTTTGCTACTAGCGTCTGGAACAGATACGCAGTATTTT. It yields the protein CASSLLLASGTDTQYF.